One sample yielded the 18 T cell receptor beta chains listed below, sequenced in a study of T-cell memory formation after mild COVID-19. TCRdb reprocessed the 5' RACE reads with MiXCR, giving one entry per CDR3 protein. Of hundreds of thousands of distinct CDR3 sequences listed, about a sixth are singletons. Sample: PBMCs or a T cell subset sorted from them (not recorded which). The origin of the receptors is a man between 18 and 35 years old who had mild COVID-19 (a few samples of this study predate the infection). Cell type and time point are not known.

This CDR3 is CASSYPSGGKETQYF. The CDR3 DNA sequence: TGTGCCAGCAGTTACCCCTCCGGGGGGAAAGAGACCCAGTACTTC. The chain has TRBV6-6 and TRBJ2-5; 7 bases map to TRBD2. The CDR3 is 15 amino acids. CDR1 is MNHNY, CDR2 SVGAGI, per germline (reference sequence). V lost 2 bases, J lost 3 bases, and 6 bases stayed unmatched.

This chain uses TRBV4-2 with TRBJ2-2; D is tentatively TRBD1 or TRBD2 (6 bases each). Germline lookup yields CDR1 LGHNA and CDR2 YNFKEQ. This CDR3 is built from 15 residues. Trimming took 0 bases from V and 4 from J, leaving 9 bases between them. CDR3 residues: CASSQDEGGTGELFF. CDR3 in DNA: TGTGCCAGCAGCCAAGATGAGGGGGGCACCGGGGAGCTGTTTTTT.

This clonotype was observed a few times. This chain joins TRBV12-3 or TRBV12-4 and TRBJ2-5; the match to TRBD1 covers 7 bases. The CDR3 totals 14 residues. J was trimmed by 2 bases and V by 6 bases; bases with no gene match: 6. In nucleotides, the CDR3 is TGTGCCAGCAGATTCTCAGGGGGACAAGAGACCCAGTACTTC. Its translation is CASRFSGGQETQYF.

This clonotype was observed at least ten times. The chain links TRBV7-2 to TRBJ2-3; D is unresolved. Trimming left V 7 bases short and J 2 bases short, with 7 bases between. The CDR3 totals 12 residues. Per the germline V gene, CDR1 is SGHTA and CDR2 is FQGNSA. The CDR3 spells CASTTYTDTQYF. CDR3 DNA: TGTGCCAGCACCACTTACACAGATACGCAGTATTTT.

Ten or more counts support this clonotype. This rearrangement joins TRBV4-2 to TRBJ2-1; 7 bases match TRBD2. This CDR3 has 16 residues. Germline assignment: CDR1 LGHNA and CDR2 YNFKEQ. V lost 4 bases, J lost 7 bases, and 13 bases stayed unmatched. The CDR3 coding sequence is TGTGCCAGCAGCCTTTCTTGGACTAGGAGGTTTAATGAGCAGTTCTTC. Translating it yields CASSLSWTRRFNEQFF.

This clonotype was counted a single time. The gene calls are TRBV18 and TRBJ1-2; D remains unclear. The germline V gene encodes CDR1 KGHSH and CDR2 LQKENI. This CDR3 comprises 14 residues. The germline V and J ends were trimmed by 3 bases and 5 bases, with 13 bases remaining between them. The CDR3 region is CASSPLGSTYGYTF. The CDR3 DNA follows: TGTGCCAGCTCACCTTTGGGGTCAACGTATGGCTACACCTTC.

This clonotype was found a few times. The chain is built from TRBV12-3 or TRBV12-4 and TRBJ2-3; TRBD2 matches at 8 bases. J was trimmed by 10 bases and V by 3 bases; bases with no gene match: 9. This CDR3 contains 14 residues. CDR3 residues: CASSFVNGGGPQYF. The DNA of the CDR3 is TGTGCCAGCAGTTTTGTCAACGGCGGGGGGCCGCAGTATTTT.

This chain connects TRBV7-9 to TRBJ1-5; 10 bases are a match to TRBD1. Germline CDR1 SEHNR, CDR2 FQNEAQ (reference sequence). This CDR3 comprises 17 residues. V dropped 1 base and J dropped 3; count of bases not matched to a gene: 6. DNA of the CDR3: TGTGCCAGCAGCTTAGGGACAGGGGGACTTGTCAATCAGCCCCAGCATTTT. Its translation is CASSLGTGGLVNQPQHF.

This clonotype has ten or more counts. V usage is TRBV5-1 and J usage is TRBJ2-1, with no clear D. The CDR3 extends over 14 amino acids. CDR1 SGHRS and CDR2 YFSETQ come from the germline V gene. The ends were cut back, 1 base at V and 1 base at J, with 6 bases in the middle. The CDR3 spells CASSLFGSYNEQFF. The CDR3 DNA reads as TGCGCCAGCAGCTTGTTCGGATCCTACAATGAGCAGTTCTTC.

In this sample, this clonotype turned up a few times. This chain uses TRBV24-1 with TRBJ2-3; D uncertain. Germline V gene data show CDR1 as KGHDR and CDR2 as SFDVKD. The V and J ends lost 2 bases and 1 base respectively, with 12 bases between them. This CDR3 is 16 amino acids long. The CDR3, as DNA: TGTGCCACCAGTGATTCCCTGGAAACAGGCACAGATACGCAGTATTTT. It yields the protein CATSDSLETGTDTQYF.

The chain is built from TRBV6-5 and TRBJ2-7; 9 bases are shared with TRBD1. CDR1 and CDR2 (germline): MNHEY, SVGAGI. V trimming: 4 bases; J trimming: 6 bases; junction bases outside the gene matches: 10. The CDR3 length is 15 residues. CDR3 region: CASSSGQGIVGEQYV. CDR3 coding DNA: TGTGCCAGCAGTTCCGGACAGGGGATTGTAGGCGAGCAGTACGTC.

This chain links TRBV30 with TRBJ2-5, with unresolved D. The CDR3 has 11 amino acids. Trimming left V 2 bases short and J 5 bases short, with 6 bases between. The V gene's germline CDR1 is GTSNPN and CDR2 SVGIG (reference sequence). DNA for the CDR3: TGTGCCTGGAGTAGGGCGGAGACCCAGTACTTC. Translating gives CAWSRAETQYF.

V usage is TRBV4-3 and J usage is TRBJ2-3; 10 bases are shared with TRBD2. The CDR3 consists of 16 residues. The germline V gene has CDR1 LGHNA and CDR2 YSLEER. J gave up 0 bases and V 4 bases, and 4 bases lay outside the gene matches. The CDR3 reads CASSRRTSGSTDTQYF. CDR3 nucleotides: TGCGCCAGCAGCCGACGGACTAGCGGAAGCACAGATACGCAGTATTTT.

The chain employs TRBV6-6 and TRBJ2-7, with TRBD1 identical over 7 bases. Germline CDR1 is MNHNY and CDR2 is SVGAGI (reference sequence). The CDR3 is 17 amino acids. V lost 0 bases to trimming and J lost 0 bases; unmatched junction nucleotides: 8. CDR3 nucleotide sequence: TGTGCCAGCAGTTACTCTGGTGGACAGGCGAGCTCCTACGAGCAGTACTTC. Translating it yields CASSYSGGQASSYEQYF.

The CDR3 DNA follows: TGCAGCGTTGAGACTAGCCGAAATACGCAGTATTTT. It translates to CSVETSRNTQYF. The chain combines TRBV29-1 with TRBJ2-3; the match to TRBD2 covers 7 bases. The germline V gene encodes CDR1 SQVTM and CDR2 ANQGSEA. The CDR3 spans 12 residues. The junction had 4 bases not matched to a gene; V was cut back by 3 bases and J by 7 bases.

The V call is TRBV4-3, the J call TRBJ1-1; tentative D call: TRBD1 (5 bases). CDR3 length: 16 amino acids. Trimming pared 0 bases from V and 7 bases from J, leaving 18 bases between. Germline CDR1 LGHNA, CDR2 YSLEER. The CDR3 region is CASSQDFLGVLGEAFF. As DNA, the CDR3 is TGCGCCAGCAGCCAAGATTTTTTGGGGGTTTTGGGTGAAGCTTTCTTT.

V usage is TRBV5-1 and J usage is TRBJ1-2; possibly TRBD1 for D (6 bases). Trimming pared 3 bases from V and 8 bases from J, leaving 11 bases between. This CDR3 is built from 12 residues. Germline V CDR1 and CDR2: SGHRS, YFSETQ. The chain's CDR3 is CASSYTGYGYTF. The CDR3 DNA sequence: TGCGCCAGCAGCTACACAGGGTACGGCTACACCTTC.

CDR3 nucleotides: TGCAGCGCTGGGGTTGCGGGTAGGCTGAATGAGCAGTTCTTC. This encodes CSAGVAGRLNEQFF. This chain links TRBV29-1 with TRBJ2-1; TRBD2 might be the D (5 bases). This CDR3 has 14 amino acids. CDR1 and CDR2 from the germline V gene are SQVTM and ANQGSEA. The germline V and J ends were trimmed by 7 bases and 7 bases, with 20 bases remaining between them.